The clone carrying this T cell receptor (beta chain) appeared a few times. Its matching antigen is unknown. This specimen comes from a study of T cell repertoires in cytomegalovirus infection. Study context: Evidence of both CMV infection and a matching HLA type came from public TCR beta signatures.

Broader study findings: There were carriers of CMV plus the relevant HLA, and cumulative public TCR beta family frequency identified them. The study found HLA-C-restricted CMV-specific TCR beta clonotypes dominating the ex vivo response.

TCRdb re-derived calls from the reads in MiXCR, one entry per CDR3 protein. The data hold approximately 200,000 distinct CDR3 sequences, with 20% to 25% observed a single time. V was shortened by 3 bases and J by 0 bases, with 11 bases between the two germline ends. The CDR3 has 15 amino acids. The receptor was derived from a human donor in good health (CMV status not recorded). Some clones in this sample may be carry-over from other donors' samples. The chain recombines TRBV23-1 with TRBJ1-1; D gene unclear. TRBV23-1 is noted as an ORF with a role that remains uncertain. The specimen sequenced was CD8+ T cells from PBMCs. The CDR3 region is CASSHYGSLNTEAFF. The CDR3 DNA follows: TGCGCCAGCAGTCATTATGGGTCCCTGAACACTGAAGCTTTCTTT.